This T cell receptor beta chain was identified during a study of Graves' ophthalmopathy and Graves' hyperthyroidism. The overall study: The authors collected peripheral blood at initial diagnosis, before any treatment.

Study-wide points: Ophthalmopathy progression cases were predicted by the model with 70.59% sensitivity and roughly 72% specificity.

Germline lookup yields CDR1 MNHNS and CDR2 SASEGT. V shed 5 bases and J 5 bases; nucleotides not matched to a gene: 7. The CDR3 is 16 residues long. Researchers took RNA transcripts and amplified TCR beta CDR3 regions from them. An initial RT-PCR round employing HTBI primers preceded a second-round multiplex PCR. MiXCR was run by TCRdb on the multiplex PCR reads, yielding one entry per CDR3 protein. This sample carries some 150,000 distinct CDR3 sequences, 39% of them seen once, and the ten largest clones take 7.5% to 10%. PBMCs were isolated from a 10 ml sample of fresh peripheral blood. A note on this clonotype: Its antigen remains unidentified.

This TCR was recovered from a man aged 30 to 45 with Graves' ophthalmopathy. The sample was peripheral blood. This chain uses TRBV6-1 with TRBJ2-5, with 14 positions matching TRBD2. The DNA of the CDR3 is TGTGCCAGCAGTAAGGGACTAGCGGGAGCTTGGGAGACCCAGTACTTC. Its translation is CASSKGLAGAWETQYF.